The 11 T cell receptor beta chains below come from one sample, sequenced in a study of blood T cell repertoires in COVID-19. The repertoire was sequenced with immunoSEQ multiplex PCR; TCRdb's copy has only in-frame clones and lacks some. The sample has approximately 170,000 clones, around 84% seen once. The sample comprised PBMCs or T cells enriched from blood (not recorded which). These receptors originate from a man between 40 and 49 years old who had recovered from COVID-19.

As regards this clone: This sample also contains other DNA sequences that code for the same CDR3. This chain joins TRBV10-3 and TRBJ1-3; 7 bases fit TRBD1. The germline CDR1 and CDR2 sequences are ENHRY and SYGVKD. This CDR3 spans 13 amino acids. Trimming at V came to 7 bases and at J to 0 bases, leaving 0 bases not matched to a gene. CDR3 sequence: CAITGGSGNTIYF. The CDR3 DNA reads TGTGCCATCACAGGGGGCTCTGGAAACACCATATATTTT.

This chain uses TRBV30 with TRBJ2-7; perhaps TRBD2 as D (6 bases). The CDR3 spans 14 residues. Between the trimmed V and J ends, which lost 0 bases and 4 bases, there was a span of 13 bases. Germline assignment: CDR1 GTSNPN and CDR2 SVGIG (reference sequence). The CDR3 loop is CAWSVGTGGYEQYF. DNA of the CDR3: TGTGCCTGGAGTGTAGGGACTGGGGGTTACGAGCAGTACTTC. Together with reference TRBV30 and TRBJ2-7, the CDR3 gives the full variable domain: SQTIHQWPATLVQPVGSPLSLECTVEGTSNPNLYWYRQAAGRGLQLLFYSVGIGQISSEVPQNLSASRPQDRQFILSSKKLLLSDSGFYLCAWSVGTGGYEQYFGPGTRLTVT.

The chain employs TRBV9 and TRBJ2-2; possible D gene TRBD1, 6 bases. There are 13 residues in the CDR3. The ends were cut back, 7 bases at V and 3 bases at J, with 10 bases in the middle. Germline V CDR1 and CDR2: SGDLS, YYNGEE. The CDR3 coding sequence is TGTGCCAGCCAGCCAGGGGACACCGGGGAGCTGTTTTTT. Translated, it gives CASQPGDTGELFF.

The sample holds one count of this clone. V gene TRBV7-4 combines with J gene TRBJ1-4, with no clear D. Germline V gene sequence: CDR1 SGHVT, CDR2 SQSDAQ. CDR3 length equals 16 residues. V lost 4 bases to trimming and J lost 1 base, with 13 bases between them. DNA for the CDR3: TGTGCCAGCAGCTCGGAAACCGAGGTAACTAATGAAAAACTGTTTTTT. Translated: CASSSETEVTNEKLFF.

This chain links TRBV6-6 with TRBJ1-2, with 8 bases fitting TRBD1. Looked up from germline, CDR1 is MNHNY and CDR2 is SVGAGI (reference sequence). CDR3 length equals 14 residues. The ends lost 5 bases at V and 4 bases at J; junction bases unmatched: 6. The CDR3 DNA is TGTGCCAGCAGTACAGGGGGATCTTTCTATGGCTACACCTTC. Amino acid sequence: CASSTGGSFYGYTF.

This rearrangement joins TRBV6-5 to TRBJ1-1; possibly TRBD1 for D (5 bases). Germline loops: CDR1 MNHEY, CDR2 SVGAGI. Trimming pared 2 bases from V and 1 base from J, leaving 5 bases between. The CDR3 has 13 amino acids. CDR3 in amino acids: CASSYDRNTEAFF. Here the CDR3 DNA reads TGTGCCAGCAGTTACGACAGGAACACTGAAGCTTTCTTT.

The sample holds one count of this clone. The chain employs TRBV27 and TRBJ1-4, with 8 bases that match TRBD1. Losses at the gene ends were 7 bases for V and 13 bases for J; bases not matched to a gene: 11. This CDR3 has 13 amino acids. CDR1 is MNHEY and CDR2 is SMNVEV in the germline V gene (reference sequence). The CDR3, as DNA: TGTGCCAGCAAGTCCCAGACAGGGGTGAGACTGTTTTTT. Its translation: CASKSQTGVRLFF.

V usage is TRBV15 and J usage is TRBJ1-2; D not resolved. Germline CDR1 is LNHNV and CDR2 is YYDKDF (reference sequence). V lost 1 base, J lost 6 bases, and 9 bases lay in between. The length of the CDR3 is 13 residues. The CDR3 loop is CATSRASGDGYTF. In DNA, the CDR3 is TGTGCCACCAGCAGAGCATCCGGGGATGGCTACACCTTC. Filled out from reference TRBV15 and TRBJ1-2, the complete variable domain reads DAMVIQNPRYQVTQFGKPVTLSCSQTLNHNVMYWYQQKSSQAPKLLFHYYDKDFNNEADTPDNFQSRRPNTSFCFLDIRSPGLGDTAMYLCATSRASGDGYTFGSGTRLTVV.

The V call is TRBV27, the J call TRBJ1-1, with D tentatively TRBD1 (6 bases). CDR3 size: 14 residues. Germline loops: CDR1 MNHEY, CDR2 SMNVEV (reference sequence). Trimming cost V 8 bases and J 5 bases, with 18 bases left between them. The CDR3 reads CASGGRGAGTEAFF. The CDR3 nucleotides read TGTGCCAGCGGGGGCAGGGGCGCAGGAACTGAAGCTTTCTTT.

The V and J genes are TRBV4-1 and TRBJ1-4; D remains ambiguous. V was trimmed by 4 bases and J by 4 bases, leaving 13 bases between them. CDR1 MGHRA and CDR2 YSYEKL come from the germline V gene. The CDR3 sequence is 15 residues long. The CDR3 DNA follows: TGCGCCAGCAGCCCAACGGAACAGCATAATGAAAAACTGTTTTTT. Encoded protein: CASSPTEQHNEKLFF.

The chain couples TRBV7-3 to TRBJ2-1; possibly TRBD1 for D (5 bases). Germline V CDR1 and CDR2: SGHTA, FQGTGA. This CDR3 region has 13 residues. Trimming removed 2 bases at V and 11 bases at J, with 13 bases between. CDR3 protein: CASSLSFEDKQFF. In DNA form, the CDR3 reads TGTGCCAGCAGCTTATCGTTCGAGGACAAGCAGTTCTTC. The full variable domain, rest sourced from reference TRBV7-3 and TRBJ2-1, is GAGVSQTPSNKVTEKGKYVELRCDPISGHTALYWYRQSLGQGPEFLIYFQGTGAADDSGLPNDRFFAVRPEGSVSTLKIQRTERGDSAVYLCASSLSFEDKQFFGPGTRLTVL.